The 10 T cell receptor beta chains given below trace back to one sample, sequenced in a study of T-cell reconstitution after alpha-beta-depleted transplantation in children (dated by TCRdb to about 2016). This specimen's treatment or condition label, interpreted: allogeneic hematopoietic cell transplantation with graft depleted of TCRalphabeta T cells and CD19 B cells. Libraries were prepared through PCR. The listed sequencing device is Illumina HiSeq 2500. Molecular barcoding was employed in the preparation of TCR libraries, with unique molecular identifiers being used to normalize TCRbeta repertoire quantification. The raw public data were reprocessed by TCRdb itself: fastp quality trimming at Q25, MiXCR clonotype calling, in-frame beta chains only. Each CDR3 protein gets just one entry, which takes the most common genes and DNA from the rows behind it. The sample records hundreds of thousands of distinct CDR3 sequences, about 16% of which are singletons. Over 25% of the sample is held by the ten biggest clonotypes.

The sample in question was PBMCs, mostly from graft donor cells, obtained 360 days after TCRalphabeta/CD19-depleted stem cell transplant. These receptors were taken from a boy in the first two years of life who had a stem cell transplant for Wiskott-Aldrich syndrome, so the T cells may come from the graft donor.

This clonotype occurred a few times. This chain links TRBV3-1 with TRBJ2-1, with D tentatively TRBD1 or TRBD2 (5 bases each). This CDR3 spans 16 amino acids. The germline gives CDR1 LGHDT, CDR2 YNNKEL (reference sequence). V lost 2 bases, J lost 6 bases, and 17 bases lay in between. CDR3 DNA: TGTGCCAGCAGCCAATTTCTAGCTGGGGCCTCCAATGAGCAGTTCTTC. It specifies CASSQFLAGASNEQFF.

CDR3 nucleotides: TGTGCCAGTAGTCCCCGGAGGGGCGGCTCTATCGAGCAGTACTTC. This codes for CASSPRRGGSIEQYF. The chain combines TRBV19 with TRBJ2-7, with a possible D match to TRBD2 (6 bases). The CDR3 contains 15 residues. Germline values: CDR1 LNHDA, CDR2 SQIVND (reference sequence). Deletions cut 5 bases from V and 6 bases from J, with 20 bases between.

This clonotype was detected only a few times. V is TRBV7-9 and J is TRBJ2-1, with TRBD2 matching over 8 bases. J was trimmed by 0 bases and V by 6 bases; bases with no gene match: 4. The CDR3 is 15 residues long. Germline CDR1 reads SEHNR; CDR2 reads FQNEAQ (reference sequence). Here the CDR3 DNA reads TGTGCCAGCAGACACACTAGCGGCTCCTACAATGAGCAGTTCTTC. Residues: CASRHTSGSYNEQFF.

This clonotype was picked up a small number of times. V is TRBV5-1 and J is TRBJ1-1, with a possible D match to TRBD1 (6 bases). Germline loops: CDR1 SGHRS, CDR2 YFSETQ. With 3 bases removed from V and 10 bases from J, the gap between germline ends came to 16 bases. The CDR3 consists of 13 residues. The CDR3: CASSYFATGGAFF. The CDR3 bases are TGCGCCAGCAGCTATTTTGCGACAGGAGGAGCTTTCTTT.

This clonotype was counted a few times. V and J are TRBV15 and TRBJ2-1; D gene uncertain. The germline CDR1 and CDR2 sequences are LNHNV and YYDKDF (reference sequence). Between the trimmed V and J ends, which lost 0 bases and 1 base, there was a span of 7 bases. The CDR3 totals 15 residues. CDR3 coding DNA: TGTGCCACCAGCAGAGATCTATGGTCCTACAATGAGCAGTTCTTC. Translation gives CATSRDLWSYNEQFF.

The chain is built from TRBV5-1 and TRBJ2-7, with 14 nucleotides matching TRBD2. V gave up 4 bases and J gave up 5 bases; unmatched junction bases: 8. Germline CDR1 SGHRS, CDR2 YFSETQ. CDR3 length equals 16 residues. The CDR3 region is CASSVGLAGDGDEQYF. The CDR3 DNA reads TGCGCCAGCAGCGTGGGACTAGCGGGAGACGGGGACGAGCAGTACTTC.

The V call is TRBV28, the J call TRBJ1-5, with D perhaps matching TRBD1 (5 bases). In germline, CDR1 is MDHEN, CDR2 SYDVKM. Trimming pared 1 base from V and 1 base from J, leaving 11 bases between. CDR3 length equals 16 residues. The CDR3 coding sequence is TGTGCCAGCAGTTTATCTGGGACGGAGAGCAATCAGCCCCAGCATTTT. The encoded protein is CASSLSGTESNQPQHF.

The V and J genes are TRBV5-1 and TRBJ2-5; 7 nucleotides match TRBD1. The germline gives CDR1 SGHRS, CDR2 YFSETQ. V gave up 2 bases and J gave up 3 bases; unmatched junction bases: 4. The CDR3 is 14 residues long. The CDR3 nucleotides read TGCGCCAGCAGCTTTCGGGACAGTAAAGAGACCCAGTACTTC. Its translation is CASSFRDSKETQYF.

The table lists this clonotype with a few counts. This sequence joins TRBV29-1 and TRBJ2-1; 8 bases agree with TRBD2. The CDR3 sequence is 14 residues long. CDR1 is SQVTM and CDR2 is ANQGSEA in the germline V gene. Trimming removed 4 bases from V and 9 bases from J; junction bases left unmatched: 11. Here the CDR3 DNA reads TGCAGCGTTGTTGGGGGGACTAGAGTCCGTGAGCAGTTCTTC. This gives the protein CSVVGGTRVREQFF.

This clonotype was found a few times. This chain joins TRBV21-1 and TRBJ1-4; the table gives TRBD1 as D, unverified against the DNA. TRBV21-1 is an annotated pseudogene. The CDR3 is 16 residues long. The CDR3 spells CASSVPAPGAGEKLFF. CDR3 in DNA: TGTGCCAGCAGCGTCCCAGCACCAGGGGCGGGAGAAAAACTGTTTTTT.